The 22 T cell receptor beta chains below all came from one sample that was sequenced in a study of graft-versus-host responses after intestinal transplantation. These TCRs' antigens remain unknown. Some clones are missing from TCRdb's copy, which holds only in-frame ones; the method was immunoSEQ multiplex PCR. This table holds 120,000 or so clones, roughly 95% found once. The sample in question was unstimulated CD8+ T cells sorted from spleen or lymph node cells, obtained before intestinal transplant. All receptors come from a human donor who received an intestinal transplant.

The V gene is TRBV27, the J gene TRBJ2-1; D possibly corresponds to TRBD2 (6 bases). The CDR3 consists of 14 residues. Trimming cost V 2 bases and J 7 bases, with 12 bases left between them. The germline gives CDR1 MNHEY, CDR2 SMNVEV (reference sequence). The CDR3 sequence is CASSLTGVKNEQFF. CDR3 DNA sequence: TGTGCCAGCAGTTTAACGGGAGTAAAGAATGAGCAGTTCTTC.

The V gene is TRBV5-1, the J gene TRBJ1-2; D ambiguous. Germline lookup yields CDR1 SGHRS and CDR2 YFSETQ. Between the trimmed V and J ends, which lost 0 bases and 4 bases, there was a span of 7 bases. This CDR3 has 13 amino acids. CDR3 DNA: TGCGCCAGCAGCTTGGAGGCAGGCTATGGCTACACCTTC. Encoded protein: CASSLEAGYGYTF.

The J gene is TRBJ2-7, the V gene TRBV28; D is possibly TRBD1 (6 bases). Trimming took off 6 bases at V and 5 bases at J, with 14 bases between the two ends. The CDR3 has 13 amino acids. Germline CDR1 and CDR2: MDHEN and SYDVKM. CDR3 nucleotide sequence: TGTGCCAGCAGCCTCCTCAGGGACAACGAGCAGTACTTC. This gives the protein CASSLLRDNEQYF.

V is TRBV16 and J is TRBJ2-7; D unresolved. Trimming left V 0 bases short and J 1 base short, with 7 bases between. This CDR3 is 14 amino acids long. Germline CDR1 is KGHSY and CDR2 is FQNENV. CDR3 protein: CASSQSSLSYEQYF. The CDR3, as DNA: TGTGCCAGCAGCCAATCAAGCCTTTCCTACGAGCAGTACTTC.

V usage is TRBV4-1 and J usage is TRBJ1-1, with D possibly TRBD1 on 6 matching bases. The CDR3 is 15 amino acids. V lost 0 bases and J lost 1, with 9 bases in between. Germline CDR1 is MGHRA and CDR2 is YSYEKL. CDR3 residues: CASSQETRGNTEAFF. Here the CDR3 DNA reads TGCGCCAGCAGCCAAGAGACCAGGGGGAACACTGAAGCTTTCTTT.

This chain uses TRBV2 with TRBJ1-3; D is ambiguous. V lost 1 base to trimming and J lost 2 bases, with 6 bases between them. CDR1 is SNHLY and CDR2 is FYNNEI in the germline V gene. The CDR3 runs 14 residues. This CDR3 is CASSEEVPGNTIYF. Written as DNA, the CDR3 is TGTGCCAGCAGTGAAGAGGTCCCTGGAAACACCATATATTTT. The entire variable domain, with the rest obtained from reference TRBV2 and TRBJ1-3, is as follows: EPEVTQTPSHQVTQMGQEVILRCVPISNHLYFYWYRQILGQKVEFLVSFYNNEISEKSEIFDDQFSVERPDGSNFTLKIRSTKLEDSAMYFCASSEEVPGNTIYFGEGSWLTVV.

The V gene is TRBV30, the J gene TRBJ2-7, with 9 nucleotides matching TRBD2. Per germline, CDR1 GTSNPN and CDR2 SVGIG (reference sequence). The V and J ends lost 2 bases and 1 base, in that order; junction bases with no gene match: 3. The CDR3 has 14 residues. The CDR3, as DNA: TGTGCCTGGAGTATAAGCGGGGGGTCCTACGAGCAGTACTTC. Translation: CAWSISGGSYEQYF.

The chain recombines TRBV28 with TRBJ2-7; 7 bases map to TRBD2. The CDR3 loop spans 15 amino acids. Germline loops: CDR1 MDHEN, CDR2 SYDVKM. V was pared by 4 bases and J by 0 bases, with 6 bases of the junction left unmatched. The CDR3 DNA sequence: TGTGCCAGCAGTTCCCGACTAGCCGGCTCCTACGAGCAGTACTTC. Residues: CASSSRLAGSYEQYF.

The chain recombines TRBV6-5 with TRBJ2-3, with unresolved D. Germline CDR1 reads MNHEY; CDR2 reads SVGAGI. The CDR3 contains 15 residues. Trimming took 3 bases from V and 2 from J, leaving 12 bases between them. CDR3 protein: CASSYGDEPTDTQYF. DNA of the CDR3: TGTGCCAGCAGTTATGGTGACGAACCCACAGATACGCAGTATTTT.

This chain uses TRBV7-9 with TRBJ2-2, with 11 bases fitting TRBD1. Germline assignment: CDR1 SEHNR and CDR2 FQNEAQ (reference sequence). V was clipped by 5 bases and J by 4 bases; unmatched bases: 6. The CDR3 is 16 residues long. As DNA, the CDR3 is TGTGCCAGCAGCCCCGGACAGGGGGCTGGCACCGGGGAGCTGTTTTTT. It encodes CASSPGQGAGTGELFF.

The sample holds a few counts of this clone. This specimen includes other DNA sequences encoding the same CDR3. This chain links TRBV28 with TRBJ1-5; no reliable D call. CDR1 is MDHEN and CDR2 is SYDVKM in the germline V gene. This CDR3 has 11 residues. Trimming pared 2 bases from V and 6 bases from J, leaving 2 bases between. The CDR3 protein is CASSLGQPQHF. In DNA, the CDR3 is TGTGCCAGCAGTTTAGGTCAGCCCCAGCATTTT.

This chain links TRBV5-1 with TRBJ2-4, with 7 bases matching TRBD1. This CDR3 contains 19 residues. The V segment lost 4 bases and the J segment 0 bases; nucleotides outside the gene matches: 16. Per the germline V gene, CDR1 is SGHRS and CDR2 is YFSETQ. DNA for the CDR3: TGCGCCAGCAGCCCGGGGACAGCGGAATCCCTCCTAGCCAAAAACATTCAGTACTTC. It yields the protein CASSPGTAESLLAKNIQYF.

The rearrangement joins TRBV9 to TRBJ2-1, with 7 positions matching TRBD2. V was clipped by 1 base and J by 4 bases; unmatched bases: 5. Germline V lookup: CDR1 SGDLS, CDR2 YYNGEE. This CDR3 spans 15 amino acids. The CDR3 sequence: CASSVLAETYNEQFF. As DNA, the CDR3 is TGTGCCAGCAGCGTACTAGCGGAGACGTACAATGAGCAGTTCTTC.

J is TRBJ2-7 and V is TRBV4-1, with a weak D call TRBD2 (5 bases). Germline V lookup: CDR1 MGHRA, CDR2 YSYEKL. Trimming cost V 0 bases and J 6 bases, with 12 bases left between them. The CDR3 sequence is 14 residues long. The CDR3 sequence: CASSQDSAASEQYF. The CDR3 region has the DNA TGCGCCAGCAGCCAAGATAGCGCAGCTTCCGAGCAGTACTTC.

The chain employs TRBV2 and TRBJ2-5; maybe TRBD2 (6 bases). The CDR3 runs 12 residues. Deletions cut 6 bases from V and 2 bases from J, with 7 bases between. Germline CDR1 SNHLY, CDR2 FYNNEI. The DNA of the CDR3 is TGTGCCAGCAGCGGAGGGCAAGAGACCCAGTACTTC. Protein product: CASSGGQETQYF. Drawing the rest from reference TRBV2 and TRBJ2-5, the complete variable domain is EPEVTQTPSHQVTQMGQEVILRCVPISNHLYFYWYRQILGQKVEFLVSFYNNEISEKSEIFDDQFSVERPDGSNFTLKIRSTKLEDSAMYFCASSGGQETQYFGPGTRLLVL.

The CDR3 DNA is TGTGCCAGCAGCTCGGTGGCGGTCCCCGGGGAGCTGTTTTTT. It translates to CASSSVAVPGELFF. V usage is TRBV2 and J usage is TRBJ2-2; D gene unclear. Trimming took off 6 bases at V and 6 bases at J, with 14 bases between the two ends. Germline V gives CDR1 SNHLY, CDR2 FYNNEI. The CDR3 is 14 amino acids.

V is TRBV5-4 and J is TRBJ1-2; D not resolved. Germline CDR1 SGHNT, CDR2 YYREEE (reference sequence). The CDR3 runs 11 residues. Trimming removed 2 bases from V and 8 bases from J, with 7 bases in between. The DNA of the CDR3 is TGTGCCAGCAGCTTAGGGTGGGGCTACACCTTC. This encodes CASSLGWGYTF.

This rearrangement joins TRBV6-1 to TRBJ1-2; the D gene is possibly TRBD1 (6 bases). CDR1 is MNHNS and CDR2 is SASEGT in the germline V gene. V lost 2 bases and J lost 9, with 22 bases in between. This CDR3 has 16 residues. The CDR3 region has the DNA TGTGCCAGCAGTGAACCCCCCTACAGGGCTGGCTTGAGCTACACCTTC. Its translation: CASSEPPYRAGLSYTF.

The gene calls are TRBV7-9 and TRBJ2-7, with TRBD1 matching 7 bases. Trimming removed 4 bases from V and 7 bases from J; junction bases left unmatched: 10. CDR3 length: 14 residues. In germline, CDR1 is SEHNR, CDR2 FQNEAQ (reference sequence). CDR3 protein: CASSSQTGPREQYF. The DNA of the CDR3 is TGTGCCAGCAGCTCTCAGACAGGGCCGAGGGAGCAGTACTTC. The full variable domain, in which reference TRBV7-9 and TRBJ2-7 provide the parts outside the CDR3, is DTGVSQNPRHKITKRGQNVTFRCDPISEHNRLYWYRQTLGQGPEFLTYFQNEAQLEKSRLLSDRFSAERPKGSFSTLEIQRTEQGDSAMYLCASSSQTGPREQYFGPGTRLTVT.

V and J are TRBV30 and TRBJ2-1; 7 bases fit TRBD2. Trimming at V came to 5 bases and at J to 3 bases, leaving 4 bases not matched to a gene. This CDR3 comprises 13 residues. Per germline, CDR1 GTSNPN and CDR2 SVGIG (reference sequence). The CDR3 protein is CAWGGSLYNEQFF. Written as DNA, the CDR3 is TGTGCCTGGGGCGGGAGCCTCTACAATGAGCAGTTCTTC.

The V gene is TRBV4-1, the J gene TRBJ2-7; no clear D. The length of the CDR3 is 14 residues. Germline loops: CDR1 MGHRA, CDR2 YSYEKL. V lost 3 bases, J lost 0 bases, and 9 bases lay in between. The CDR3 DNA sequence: TGCGCCAGCAGCCAGACTGTCAGCTCCTACGAGCAGTACTTC. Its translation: CASSQTVSSYEQYF.

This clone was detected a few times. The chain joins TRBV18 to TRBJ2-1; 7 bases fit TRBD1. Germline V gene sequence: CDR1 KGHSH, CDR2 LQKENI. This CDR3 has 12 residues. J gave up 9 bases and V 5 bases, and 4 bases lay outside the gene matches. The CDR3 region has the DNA TGTGCCAGCTCATCGGGACAGACTGAGCAGTTCTTC. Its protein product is CASSSGQTEQFF.